The present TCR beta chain was sequenced within a study of blood T cell repertoires in COVID-19. Germline values: CDR1 SGHTA, CDR2 FQGNSA. Trimming removed 4 bases from V and 9 bases from J, with 16 bases in between. The CDR3 loop spans 15 amino acids. On this clone: The same CDR3 is also encoded by other DNA sequences in this sample.

Profiling relied on immunoSEQ multiplex PCR, and the TCRdb table lists in-frame clones only, not all of them. The table records some 350,000 clones, over 75% of them present only once. Sample: PBMCs or T cells enriched from blood (not recorded which). The receptor comes from a woman in her thirties who had recovered from COVID-19. The chain carries TRBV7-2 and TRBJ1-6; D is uncertain. CDR3 nucleotides: TGTGCCAGCAGCTCGTCCGGGGTCTTCAGTTCACCCCTCCACTTT. Translating it yields CASSSSGVFSSPLHF.